This T cell receptor (beta chain) stems from a study of cytomegalovirus exposure and HLA in healthy donors. Concerning this clone itself: Its antigen is currently unknown.

The study ran its PCR with 60 Vbeta and 13 Jbeta primers. Sequencing was performed with immunoSEQ multiplex PCR; in TCRdb, only in-frame clones are kept and a portion is missing. Among fewer than 200,000 clones listed, around 76% were seen once. V lost 2 bases to trimming and J lost 8 bases, with 7 bases between them. This CDR3 spans 12 amino acids. Germline loops: CDR1 MNHNS, CDR2 SASEGT. Whole-study findings and limits: Cytomegalovirus-associated TCR beta chains were listed, numbering around 150. In a later analysis, TCR association rates varied by HLA locus: DRB1 most, HLA-C fewest.

The rearrangement joins TRBV6-1 to TRBJ2-1, with D possibly being TRBD1 (5 bases). This clonotype was obtained from a middle-aged man in good health and CMV-seropositive. The source material was PBMCs. Written as DNA, the CDR3 is TGTGCCAGCAGTGAACTAGGGGATGAGCAGTTCTTC. Protein sequence: CASSELGDEQFF.